This T cell receptor (beta chain) is from a study of a mutant IDH1 vaccine in newly diagnosed glioma. CDR3 length equals 14 residues. CDR1 is KGHSH and CDR2 is LQKENI in the germline V gene. The junction had 5 bases not matched to a gene; V was cut back by 3 bases and J by 4 bases. The data were produced by immunoSEQ multiplex PCR, yet TCRdb's version contains in-frame clones alone and is incomplete. Counted here are about 68,000 clones, approximately 81% occurring once; the ten biggest clones make up approximately 12%. Time point: week 35, safety follow-up. The vaccine gave 300 ug of a 20-mer mutant IDH1 peptide subcutaneously per dose. A remark on this clone: Its antigen is as yet unknown.

The origin of this receptor is a man between 18 and 29 years old with glioma. The source was PBMCs, collected from a glioma patient whose treatment included an IDH1 peptide vaccine. The chain combines TRBV18 with TRBJ1-1; 7 nucleotides align to TRBD1. The CDR3 bases are TGTGCCAGCTCACCCGATACAGGGGTCACTGAAGCTTTCTTT. This encodes CASSPDTGVTEAFF.